The TCR beta chain under discussion was sequenced for a study of CXCR3-negative and CXCR3-positive naive CD8 T cells. Across the study: TRB reads totalled about 140 million, about 1.5 +/- 0.3 million per library. Findings and caveats of the study: Both naive subsets showed comparably high diversity, and memory CD8+ cells showed much lower diversity. Similar levels of surface CD5 were seen between naive subsets; TCR strength was inferred from TRB CDR3 properties. The TRBV-TRBJ usage of naive CXCR3-negative and CXCR3-positive cells was similar, but that of memory cells differed.

In preparing the TRB cDNA libraries, 5' RACE with UMI labels was used. No DNA is given; TCRdb re-called the 5' RACE reads and lists each CDR3 protein once. This sample's clone table lists about 56,000 distinct CDR3 sequences. Remarks on this clonotype: Its target is not known.

Germline values: CDR1 MNHEY, CDR2 SMNVEV (reference sequence). This CDR3 is built from 16 residues. The chain links TRBV27 to TRBJ2-1; TCRdb returns TRBD1, unconfirmable since there is no DNA. This receptor was identified in a human donor in good health. Some clones in this sample may be carry-over from other donors' samples. Sequences were obtained from memory CD8+ T cells from blood. CDR3: CASSGGGGGIYNEQFF.